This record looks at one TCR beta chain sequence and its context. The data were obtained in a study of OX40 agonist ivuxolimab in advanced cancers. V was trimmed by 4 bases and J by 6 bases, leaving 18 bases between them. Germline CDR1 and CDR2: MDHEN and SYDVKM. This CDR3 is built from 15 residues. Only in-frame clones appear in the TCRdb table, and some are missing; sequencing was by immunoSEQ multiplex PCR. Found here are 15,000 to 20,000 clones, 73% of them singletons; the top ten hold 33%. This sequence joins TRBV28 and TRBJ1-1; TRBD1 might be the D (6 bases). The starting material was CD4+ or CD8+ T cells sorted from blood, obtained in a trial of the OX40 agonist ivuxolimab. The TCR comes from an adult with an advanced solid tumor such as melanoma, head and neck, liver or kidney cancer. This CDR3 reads CASSSTGTGGAEAFF. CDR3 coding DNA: TGTGCCAGCAGTTCAACCGGGACGGGGGGCGCTGAAGCTTTCTTT. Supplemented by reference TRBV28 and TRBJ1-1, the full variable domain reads DVKVTQSSRYLVKRTGEKVFLECVQDMDHENMFWYRQDPGLGLRLIYFSYDVKMKEKGDIPEGYSVSREKKERFSLILESASTNQTSMYLCASSSTGTGGAEAFFGQGTRLTVV.